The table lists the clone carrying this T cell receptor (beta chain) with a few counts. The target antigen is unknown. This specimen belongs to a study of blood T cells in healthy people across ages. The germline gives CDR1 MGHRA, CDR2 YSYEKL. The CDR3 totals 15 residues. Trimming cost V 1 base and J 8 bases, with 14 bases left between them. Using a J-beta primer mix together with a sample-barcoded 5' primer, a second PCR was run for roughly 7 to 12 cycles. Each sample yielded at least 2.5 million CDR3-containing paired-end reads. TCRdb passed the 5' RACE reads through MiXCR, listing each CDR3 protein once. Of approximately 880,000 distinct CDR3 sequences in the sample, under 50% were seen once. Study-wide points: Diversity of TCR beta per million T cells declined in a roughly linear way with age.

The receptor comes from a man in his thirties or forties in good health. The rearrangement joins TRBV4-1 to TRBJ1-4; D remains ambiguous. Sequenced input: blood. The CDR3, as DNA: TGCGCCAGCAGCCAAGTCCGAGGCTTGGGCGAAAAACTGTTTTTT. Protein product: CASSQVRGLGEKLFF.